Sequencing of this T cell receptor beta chain was carried out in a study of blood T cell repertoires in COVID-19. Study overall: COVID-19 samples collected from the United States, Italy and Spain covered acute and convalescent phases. From T cells, B-cell-depleted T cells, or PBMCs came the material, which was cDNA or gDNA.

Study processing details: Reference gene primers were amplified, and this amplification served to estimate nucleated cell counts. Only in-frame clones appear in the TCRdb table, and some are missing; sequencing was by immunoSEQ multiplex PCR. From that table come the V and J calls and clone size; the DNA was used to work out D and trimming. The sample contains about 250,000 clones, roughly 89% of which appear only once. Germline V gene lookup returns CDR1 MDHEN and CDR2 SYDVKM. The CDR3 contains 15 residues. The V gene lost 2 bases and the J gene lost 4 bases, with 15 bases spanning the gap. This sequence joins TRBV28 and TRBJ2-7, with D possibly being TRBD1 (6 bases). The sequencing sample was made of peripheral blood. The clonotype originates from a woman aged 40 to 50 who had recovered from COVID-19. In DNA, the CDR3 is TGTGCCAGCAGTTTAGGTACAGGGAAGATATACGAGCAGTACTTC. It encodes CASSLGTGKIYEQYF.